This TCR beta chain emerged from a study of response to subunit inactivated influenza vaccine. A single record per CDR3 protein comes from TCRdb applying MiXCR to the RT-PCR reads. The sample lists under 850,000 distinct CDR3 sequences, around a sixth occurring once. V shed 4 bases and J 9 bases; nucleotides not matched to a gene: 8. CDR1 MNHEY and CDR2 SVGEGT come from the germline V gene. CDR3 size: 16 residues. Sequences were derived from PBMCs from blood, sampled 4 to 6 days after vaccination. The rearrangement joins TRBV6-2 or TRBV6-3 to TRBJ2-1, with TRBD2 matching over 14 bases. The source is a middle-aged man who received an inactivated influenza vaccine. The CDR3 region is CASSWTSGRLFGEQFF. The CDR3 coding sequence is TGTGCCAGCAGTTGGACTAGCGGGAGGCTCTTTGGTGAGCAGTTCTTC.